This T cell receptor beta chain is drawn from a study of OX40 agonist ivuxolimab in advanced cancers. Study information: The treatment was a fully human IgG2 OX40 agonist, ivuxolimab. Study-level results: CD8+ T cells averaged more expanded clones than CD4+.

Method: immunoSEQ multiplex PCR; TCRdb's copy keeps in-frame clones and lacks some. This sample has 50,000 to 65,000 clones; around 86% occur once, and the top ten carry approximately 1.1%. This clone was counted a few times. Its antigen is currently unknown. The CDR3 runs to 14 residues. The V end was cut by 3 bases, the J end by 5 bases, with 15 bases between. Germline V gives CDR1 SGHNT, CDR2 YYREEE (reference sequence). The sequence was collected from an adult with an advanced solid tumor such as melanoma, head and neck, liver or kidney cancer. The genes are TRBV5-4 and TRBJ2-7; D possibly matches TRBD1 or TRBD2 (6 bases each). The material was CD4+ or CD8+ T cells sorted from blood, obtained in a trial of the OX40 agonist ivuxolimab. The chain's CDR3 is CASSSRGGSDEQYF. The CDR3 region has the DNA TGTGCCAGCAGCTCTAGAGGGGGGTCGGACGAGCAGTACTTC.